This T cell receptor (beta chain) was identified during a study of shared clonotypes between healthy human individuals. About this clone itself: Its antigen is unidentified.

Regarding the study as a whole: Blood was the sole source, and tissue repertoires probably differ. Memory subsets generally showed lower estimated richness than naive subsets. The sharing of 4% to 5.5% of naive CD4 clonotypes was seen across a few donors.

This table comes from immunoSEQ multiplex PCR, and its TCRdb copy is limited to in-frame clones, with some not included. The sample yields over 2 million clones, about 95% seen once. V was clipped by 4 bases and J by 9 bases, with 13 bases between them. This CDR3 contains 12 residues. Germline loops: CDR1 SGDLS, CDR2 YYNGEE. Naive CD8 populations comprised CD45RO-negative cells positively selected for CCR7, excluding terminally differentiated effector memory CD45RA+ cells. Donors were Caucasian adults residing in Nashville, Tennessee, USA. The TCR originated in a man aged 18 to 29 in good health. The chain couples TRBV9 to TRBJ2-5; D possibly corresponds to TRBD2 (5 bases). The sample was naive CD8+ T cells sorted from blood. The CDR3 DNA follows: TGTGCCAGCAGCTTTGATGAGGGAGCCCAGTACTTC. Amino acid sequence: CASSFDEGAQYF.